Shown below are 19 T cell receptor beta chains from a single sample sequenced in a study of blood T cell repertoires in COVID-19. Clones were read by immunoSEQ multiplex PCR, and TCRdb kept only the in-frame ones, dropping some. The sample includes roughly 150,000 clones, about 81% of them seen just once. Sequenced: peripheral blood. The origin of the receptors is a man in his sixties with active or convalescent COVID-19.

V usage is TRBV11-2 and J usage is TRBJ2-2; D is unresolved. Germline V gene data show CDR1 as SGHAT and CDR2 as FQNNGV. V shed 6 bases and J shed 4 bases, with 12 bases lying between them. The CDR3 is 14 amino acids. The CDR3 here is CASSSHSFTGELFF. CDR3 sequence (DNA): TGTGCCAGCAGTAGCCACTCCTTCACCGGGGAGCTGTTTTTT.

This clone is a singleton in its sample. V is TRBV6-2 or TRBV6-3 and J is TRBJ2-2, with 7 bases aligning to TRBD2. CDR1 is MNHEY and CDR2 is SVGEGT in the germline V gene. CDR3 size: 14 residues. V was clipped by 6 bases and J by 5 bases; unmatched bases: 6. The CDR3 nucleotides are TGTGCCAGCAGCCTTATAGCGGGTACCGGGGAGCTGTTTTTT. Translated: CASSLIAGTGELFF.

The V gene is TRBV18, the J gene TRBJ1-1, with 9 bases lining up with TRBD1. V was clipped by 2 bases and J by 6 bases; unmatched bases: 4. The germline gives CDR1 KGHSH, CDR2 LQKENI. This CDR3 is built from 14 residues. Here the CDR3 DNA reads TGTGCCAGCTCACCAGGGACAGGGTCTTCTGAAGCTTTCTTT. This codes for CASSPGTGSSEAFF.

This chain uses TRBV7-9 with TRBJ1-6; 9 bases fit TRBD1. CDR3 size: 15 residues. CDR1 and CDR2 from the germline V gene are SEHNR and FQNEAQ (reference sequence). Trimming removed 1 base from V and 8 bases from J; junction bases left unmatched: 3. CDR3 residues: CASSLVDRGDSPLHF. The CDR3 DNA follows: TGTGCCAGCAGCTTAGTTGACAGGGGGGATTCACCCCTCCACTTT.

The chain recombines TRBV10-3 with TRBJ2-7, with D possibly matching TRBD1 (6 bases). V dropped 0 bases and J dropped 4 bases, with 22 bases sitting between them. CDR1 and CDR2 (germline): ENHRY, SYGVKD. This CDR3 region has 18 residues. This CDR3 reads CAISESIVPGVVGYEQYF. The CDR3 DNA is TGTGCCATCAGTGAGTCGATTGTCCCAGGGGTAGTCGGGTACGAGCAGTACTTC.

This clone was seen only a few times. This rearrangement joins TRBV29-1 to TRBJ2-7; maybe TRBD1 (5 bases). The CDR3 is 13 residues long. V lost 7 bases and J lost 1, with 14 bases in between. Germline CDR1 is SQVTM and CDR2 is ANQGSEA. The CDR3 DNA reads TGCAGCGCGTCAGACAGAAATTCCTACGAGCAGTACTTC. It specifies CSASDRNSYEQYF.

This clone appeared once. The chain is built from TRBV28 and TRBJ1-3; 11 bases agree with TRBD1. The trim removed 7 bases at V and 2 bases at J, leaving 7 bases unmatched. There are 16 residues in the CDR3. CDR1 and CDR2 from the germline V gene are MDHEN and SYDVKM. The CDR3 nucleotides read TGTGCCAGCATGAATGGACAGGGGGCCCCTGGAAACACCATATATTTT. Amino acids: CASMNGQGAPGNTIYF.

This chain's CDR3 is CASSIGGGATQPQHF. CDR3 in DNA: TGTGCCAGTAGTATAGGAGGGGGGGCCACGCAGCCCCAGCATTTT. The chain is built from TRBV19 and TRBJ1-5, with D possibly being TRBD1 (6 bases). CDR3 length: 15 residues. Germline V lookup: CDR1 LNHDA, CDR2 SQIVND (reference sequence). Trimming took off 1 base at V and 7 bases at J, with 14 bases between the two ends.

The rearrangement joins TRBV10-3 to TRBJ2-2, with TRBD2 as a possible D gene (7 bases). This CDR3 is 15 amino acids long. V was trimmed by 5 bases and J by 2 bases, leaving 12 bases between them. Germline V gives CDR1 ENHRY, CDR2 SYGVKD. Written as DNA, the CDR3 is TGTGCCATCAGTAATAGGGGGGGAAACACCGGGGAGCTGTTTTTT. Translation gives CAISNRGGNTGELFF.

Concerning this clone: The same CDR3 arises from other DNA sequences in this sample as well. The chain joins TRBV2 to TRBJ2-2; 9 bases are a match to TRBD2. This CDR3 is 14 amino acids long. From germline, CDR1 is SNHLY and CDR2 FYNNEI. Unmatched junction bases numbered 5, after V lost 4 bases and J lost 8 bases. The CDR3 protein is CASSGLAGTGELFF. DNA for the CDR3: TGTGCCAGCAGTGGCCTAGCGGGAACTGGGGAGCTGTTTTTT.

This chain uses TRBV28 with TRBJ2-6; D perhaps matches TRBD2 (6 bases). This CDR3 comprises 15 residues. CDR1 and CDR2 from the germline V gene are MDHEN and SYDVKM. Deletions cut 5 bases from V and 1 base from J, with 9 bases between. CDR3 region: CASSHGGSGANVLTF. Written as DNA, the CDR3 is TGTGCCAGCAGTCACGGGGGTTCTGGGGCCAACGTCCTGACTTTC.

This sequence joins TRBV2 and TRBJ2-2; 7 bases map to TRBD2. The CDR3 contains 13 residues. CDR1 is SNHLY and CDR2 is FYNNEI in the germline V gene. V lost 11 bases, J lost 6 bases, and 9 bases stayed unmatched. The CDR3 here is CACRGGPPGELFF. The CDR3, as DNA: TGTGCCTGCCGGGGAGGGCCCCCCGGGGAGCTGTTTTTT. The whole variable domain, remainder taken from reference TRBV2 and TRBJ2-2, is EPEVTQTPSHQVTQMGQEVILRCVPISNHLYFYWYRQILGQKVEFLVSFYNNEISEKSEIFDDQFSVERPDGSNFTLKIRSTKLEDSAMYFCACRGGPPGELFFGEGSRLTVL.

The chain combines TRBV18 with TRBJ2-6, with D possibly matching TRBD1 (5 bases). This CDR3 has 14 residues. V lost 6 bases, J lost 0 bases, and 6 bases lay in between. Per germline, CDR1 KGHSH and CDR2 LQKENI. The CDR3 reads CASSTDSGANVLTF. CDR3 sequence (DNA): TGTGCCAGCTCGACAGACTCTGGGGCCAACGTCCTGACTTTC.

The rearrangement uses TRBV6-5 and TRBJ2-7; 9 bases line up with TRBD2. J was trimmed by 6 bases and V by 6 bases; bases with no gene match: 9. Germline V gene sequence: CDR1 MNHEY, CDR2 SVGAGI. The CDR3 totals 14 residues. The CDR3 nucleotides read TGTGCCAGCAGGCGACCGGGACTAGCTTCCGAGCAGTACTTC. It codes for CASRRPGLASEQYF.

The chain couples TRBV6-1 to TRBJ2-7, with 12 positions matching TRBD1. This CDR3 is built from 16 residues. The germline gives CDR1 MNHNS, CDR2 SASEGT. The V gene end was trimmed by 3 bases and the J gene end by 4 bases; junction bases not matched to a gene: 7. The CDR3 DNA is TGTGCCAGCAGTGAGCGACCGGGACAGGGGGCTTACGAGCAGTACTTC. The encoded protein is CASSERPGQGAYEQYF.

The gene calls are TRBV29-1 and TRBJ1-2; tentative D call: TRBD1 (5 bases). The CDR3 has 12 residues. V lost 5 bases to trimming and J lost 4 bases, with 11 bases between them. CDR1 is SQVTM, CDR2 ANQGSEA, per germline. The CDR3 DNA is TGCAGCGTTAATCAAGGGGCCTATGGCTACACCTTC. It specifies CSVNQGAYGYTF.

The gene calls are TRBV6-5 and TRBJ2-1, with 10 bases fitting TRBD2. J was trimmed by 7 bases and V by 7 bases; bases with no gene match: 10. The CDR3 extends over 15 amino acids. Germline-derived CDR1 and CDR2 are MNHEY and SVGAGI. CDR3 residues: CASTRGSGRGNEQFF. DNA for the CDR3: TGTGCCAGCACCAGGGGGAGCGGGAGGGGGAATGAGCAGTTCTTC.

Written as DNA, the CDR3 is TGTGCCAGCAGCGGTACGGGGTCAAGCGAGCAGTACTTC. It translates to CASSGTGSSEQYF. The V call is TRBV11-2, the J call TRBJ2-7; weak D call: TRBD2 (5 bases). Germline CDR1 and CDR2: SGHAT and FQNNGV. V was shortened by 5 bases and J by 6 bases, with 14 bases between the two germline ends. This CDR3 region has 13 residues. Filled out from reference TRBV11-2 and TRBJ2-7, the complete variable domain reads EAGVAQSPRYKIIEKRQSVAFWCNPISGHATLYWYQQILGQGPKLLIQFQNNGVVDDSQLPKDRFSAERLKGVDSTLKIQPAKLEDSAVYLCASSGTGSSEQYFGPGTRLTVT.

The chain links TRBV6-5 to TRBJ2-7; 11 bases map to TRBD1. The V and J ends lost 6 bases and 6 bases, in that order; junction bases with no gene match: 7. This CDR3 region has 14 residues. Looked up from germline, CDR1 is MNHEY and CDR2 is SVGAGI. CDR3 nucleotides: TGTGCCAGCAGACTCGGACAGGGGGCCTCCGAGCAGTACTTC. Its translation: CASRLGQGASEQYF.